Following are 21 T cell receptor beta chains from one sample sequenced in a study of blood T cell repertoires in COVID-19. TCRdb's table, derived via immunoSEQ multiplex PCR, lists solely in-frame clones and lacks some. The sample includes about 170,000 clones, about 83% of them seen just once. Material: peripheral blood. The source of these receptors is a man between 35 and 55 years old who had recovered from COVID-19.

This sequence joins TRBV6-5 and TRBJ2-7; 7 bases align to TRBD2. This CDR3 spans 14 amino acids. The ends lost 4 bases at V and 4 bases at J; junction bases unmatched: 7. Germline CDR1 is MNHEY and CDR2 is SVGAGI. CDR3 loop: CASSFGGRGYEQYF. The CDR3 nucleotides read TGTGCCAGCAGTTTTGGGGGGAGGGGTTACGAGCAGTACTTC.

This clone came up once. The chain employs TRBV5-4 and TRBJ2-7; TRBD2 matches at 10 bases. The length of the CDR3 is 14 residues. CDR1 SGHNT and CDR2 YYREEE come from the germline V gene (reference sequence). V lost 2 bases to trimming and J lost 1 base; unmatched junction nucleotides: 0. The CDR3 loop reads CASSFSGRSYEQYF. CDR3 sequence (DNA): TGTGCCAGCAGCTTTAGCGGGAGGTCCTACGAGCAGTACTTC.

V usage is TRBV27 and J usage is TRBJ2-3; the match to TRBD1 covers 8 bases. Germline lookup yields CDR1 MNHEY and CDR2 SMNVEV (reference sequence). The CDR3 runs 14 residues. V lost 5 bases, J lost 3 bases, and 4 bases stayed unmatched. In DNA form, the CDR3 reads TGTGCCAGCAGTACCGACAGGGGAACAGATACGCAGTATTTT. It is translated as CASSTDRGTDTQYF.

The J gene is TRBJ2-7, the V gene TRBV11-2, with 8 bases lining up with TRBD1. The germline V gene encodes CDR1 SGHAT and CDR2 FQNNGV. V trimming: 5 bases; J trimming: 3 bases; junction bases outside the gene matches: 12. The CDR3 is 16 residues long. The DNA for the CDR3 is TGTGCCAGCAGCCTCGAAGGAGGGACAGGACACTACGAGCAGTACTTC. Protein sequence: CASSLEGGTGHYEQYF.

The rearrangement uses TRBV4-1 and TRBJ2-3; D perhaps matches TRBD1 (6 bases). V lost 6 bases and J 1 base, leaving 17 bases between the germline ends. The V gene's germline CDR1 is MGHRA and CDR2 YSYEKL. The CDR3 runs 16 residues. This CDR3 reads CASSHKGVSGTDTQYF. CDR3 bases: TGCGCCAGCAGTCACAAGGGGGTAAGCGGCACAGATACGCAGTATTTT.

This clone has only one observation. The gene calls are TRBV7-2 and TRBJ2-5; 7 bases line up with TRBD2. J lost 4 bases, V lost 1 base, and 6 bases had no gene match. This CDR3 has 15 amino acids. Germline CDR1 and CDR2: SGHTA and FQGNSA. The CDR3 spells CASSLVGGGRETQYF. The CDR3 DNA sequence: TGTGCCAGCAGCTTAGTGGGGGGGGGAAGAGAGACCCAGTACTTC.

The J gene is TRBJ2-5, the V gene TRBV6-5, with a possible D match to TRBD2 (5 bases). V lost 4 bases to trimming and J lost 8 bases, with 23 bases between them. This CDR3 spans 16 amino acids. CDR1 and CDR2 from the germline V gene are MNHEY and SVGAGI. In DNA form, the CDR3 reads TGTGCCAGCAGTTCCCCCCGAAAGGGTCAGAGGACTACCCAGTACTTC. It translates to CASSSPRKGQRTTQYF.

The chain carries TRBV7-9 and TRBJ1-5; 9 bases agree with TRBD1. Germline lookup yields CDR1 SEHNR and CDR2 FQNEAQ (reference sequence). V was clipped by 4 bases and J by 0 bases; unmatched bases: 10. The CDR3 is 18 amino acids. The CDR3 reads CASSSYRGPLLSNQPQHF. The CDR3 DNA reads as TGTGCCAGCAGCTCCTACAGGGGGCCCCTTCTTAGCAATCAGCCCCAGCATTTT. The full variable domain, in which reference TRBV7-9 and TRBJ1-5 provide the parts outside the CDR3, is DTGVSQNPRHKITKRGQNVTFRCDPISEHNRLYWYRQTLGQGPEFLTYFQNEAQLEKSRLLSDRFSAERPKGSFSTLEIQRTEQGDSAMYLCASSSYRGPLLSNQPQHFGDGTRLSIL.

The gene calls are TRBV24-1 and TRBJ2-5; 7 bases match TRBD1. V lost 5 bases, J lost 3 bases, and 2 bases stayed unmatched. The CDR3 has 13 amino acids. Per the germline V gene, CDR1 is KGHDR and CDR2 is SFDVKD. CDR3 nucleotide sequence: TGTGCCACCAGTGCTACAGGGGAAGAGACCCAGTACTTC. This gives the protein CATSATGEETQYF.

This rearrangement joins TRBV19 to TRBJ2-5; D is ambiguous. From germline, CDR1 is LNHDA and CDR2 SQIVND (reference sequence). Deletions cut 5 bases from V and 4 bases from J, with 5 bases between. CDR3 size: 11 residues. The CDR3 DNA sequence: TGTGCCAGTAGTGGCGGAGAGACCCAGTACTTC. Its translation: CASSGGETQYF.

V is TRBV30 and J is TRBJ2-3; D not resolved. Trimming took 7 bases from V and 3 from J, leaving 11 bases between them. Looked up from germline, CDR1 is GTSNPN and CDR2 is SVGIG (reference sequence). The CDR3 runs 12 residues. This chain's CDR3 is CAFLDSTDTQYF. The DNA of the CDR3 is TGTGCCTTTCTCGACTCGACAGATACGCAGTATTTT. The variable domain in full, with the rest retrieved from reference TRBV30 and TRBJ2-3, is SQTIHQWPATLVQPVGSPLSLECTVEGTSNPNLYWYRQAAGRGLQLLFYSVGIGQISSEVPQNLSASRPQDRQFILSSKKLLLSDSGFYLCAFLDSTDTQYFGPGTRLTVL.

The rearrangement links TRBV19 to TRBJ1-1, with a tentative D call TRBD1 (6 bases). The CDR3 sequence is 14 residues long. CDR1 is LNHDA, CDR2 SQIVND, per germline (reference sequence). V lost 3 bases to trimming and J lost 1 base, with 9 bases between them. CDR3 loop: CASSIGQPNTEAFF. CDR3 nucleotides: TGTGCCAGTAGTATTGGACAGCCGAACACTGAAGCTTTCTTT.

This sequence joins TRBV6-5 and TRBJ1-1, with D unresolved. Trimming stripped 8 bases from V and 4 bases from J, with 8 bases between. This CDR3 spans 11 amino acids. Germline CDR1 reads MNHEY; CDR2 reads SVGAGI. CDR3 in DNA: TGTGCCAGCCTATCGAGCACTGAAGCTTTCTTT. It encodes CASLSSTEAFF.

CDR3 residues: CASSLVTGGFETQYF. The CDR3 bases are TGTGCCAGCAGCTTAGTAACAGGGGGGTTTGAGACCCAGTACTTC. The V call is TRBV11-2, the J call TRBJ2-5; 8 positions agree with TRBD1. V lost 1 base and J lost 5; bases outside the gene matches: 6. Germline values: CDR1 SGHAT, CDR2 FQNNGV. This CDR3 has 15 residues.

CDR3 sequence (DNA): TGTGCCAGCAGCGGAGGACAGGGAGGGTTCTACTCTGGAAACACCATATATTTT. This translates into CASSGGQGGFYSGNTIYF. The chain joins TRBV9 to TRBJ1-3; 8 positions agree with TRBD1. Germline V gene data show CDR1 as SGDLS and CDR2 as YYNGEE. V dropped 3 bases and J dropped 0; count of bases not matched to a gene: 11. The CDR3 length is 18 residues. Complete variable domain (other parts from reference TRBV9 and TRBJ1-3): DSGVTQTPKHLITATGQRVTLRCSPRSGDLSVYWYQQSLDQGLQFLIQYYNGEERAKGNILERFSAQQFPDLHSELNLSSLELGDSALYFCASSGGQGGFYSGNTIYFGEGSWLTVV.

CDR3 DNA sequence: TGTGCCAGCAGCTTAGAGGTGGTAAGGGGAGAGACCCAGTACTTC. Translation: CASSLEVVRGETQYF. This sequence joins TRBV7-2 and TRBJ2-5, with D maybe TRBD1 (5 bases). The CDR3 loop spans 15 amino acids. V was pared by 1 base and J by 4 bases, with 13 bases between. Germline-derived CDR1 and CDR2 are SGHTA and FQGNSA.

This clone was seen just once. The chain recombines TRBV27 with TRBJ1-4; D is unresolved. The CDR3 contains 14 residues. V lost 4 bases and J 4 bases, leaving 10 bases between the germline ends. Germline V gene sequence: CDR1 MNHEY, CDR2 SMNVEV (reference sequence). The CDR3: CASSSTAHNEKLFF. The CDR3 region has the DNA TGTGCCAGCAGTTCAACAGCCCATAATGAAAAACTGTTTTTT.

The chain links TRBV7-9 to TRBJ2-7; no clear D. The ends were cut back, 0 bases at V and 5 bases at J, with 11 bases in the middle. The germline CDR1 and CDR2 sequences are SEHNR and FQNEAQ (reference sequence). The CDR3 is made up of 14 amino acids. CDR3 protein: CASSLAQATNEQYF. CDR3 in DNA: TGTGCCAGCAGCTTAGCACAAGCCACTAACGAGCAGTACTTC.

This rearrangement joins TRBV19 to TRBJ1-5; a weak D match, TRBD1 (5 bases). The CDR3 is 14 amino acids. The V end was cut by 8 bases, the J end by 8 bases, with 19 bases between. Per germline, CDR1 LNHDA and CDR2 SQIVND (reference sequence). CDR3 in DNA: TGTGCCAGTCCAGCAGCTGGGGGGGGGAAGCCCCAGCATTTT. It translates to CASPAAGGGKPQHF.

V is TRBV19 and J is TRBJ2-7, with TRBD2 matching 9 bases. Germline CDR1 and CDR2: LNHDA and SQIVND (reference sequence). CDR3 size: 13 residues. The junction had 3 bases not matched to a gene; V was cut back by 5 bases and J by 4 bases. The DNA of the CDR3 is TGTGCCAGTAGTGTCGGACTAGCGTACGAGCAGTACTTC. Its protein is CASSVGLAYEQYF.

CDR3 residues: CASSRGGWDEQFF. DNA of the CDR3: TGTGCCAGCTCGCGGGGGGGTTGGGATGAGCAGTTCTTC. V usage is TRBV11-3 and J usage is TRBJ2-1, with TRBD2 matching 9 bases. V gave up 8 bases and J gave up 8 bases; unmatched junction bases: 7. The germline CDR1 and CDR2 sequences are SGHNT and YENEEA. CDR3 size: 13 residues. Variable domain in full (rest from reference TRBV11-3 and TRBJ2-1): EAGVVQSPRYKIIEKKQPVAFWCNPISGHNTLYWYLQNLGQGPELLIRYENEEAVDDSQLPKDRFSAERLKGVDSTLKIQPAELGDSAVYLCASSRGGWDEQFFGPGTRLTVL.